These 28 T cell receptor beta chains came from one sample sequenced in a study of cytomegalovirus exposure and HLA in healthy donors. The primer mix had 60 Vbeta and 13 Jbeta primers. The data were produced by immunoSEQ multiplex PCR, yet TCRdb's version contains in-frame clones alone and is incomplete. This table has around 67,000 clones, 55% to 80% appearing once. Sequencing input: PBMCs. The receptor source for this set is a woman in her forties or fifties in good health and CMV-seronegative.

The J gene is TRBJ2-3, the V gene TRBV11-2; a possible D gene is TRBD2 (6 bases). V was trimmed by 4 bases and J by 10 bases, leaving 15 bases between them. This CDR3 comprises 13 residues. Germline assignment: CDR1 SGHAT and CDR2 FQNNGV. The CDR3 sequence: CASSYGTPSAQYF. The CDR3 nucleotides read TGTGCCAGCAGCTACGGGACTCCCTCCGCGCAGTATTTT. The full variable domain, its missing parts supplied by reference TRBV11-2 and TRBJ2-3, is EAGVAQSPRYKIIEKRQSVAFWCNPISGHATLYWYQQILGQGPKLLIQFQNNGVVDDSQLPKDRFSAERLKGVDSTLKIQPAKLEDSAVYLCASSYGTPSAQYFGPGTRLTVL.

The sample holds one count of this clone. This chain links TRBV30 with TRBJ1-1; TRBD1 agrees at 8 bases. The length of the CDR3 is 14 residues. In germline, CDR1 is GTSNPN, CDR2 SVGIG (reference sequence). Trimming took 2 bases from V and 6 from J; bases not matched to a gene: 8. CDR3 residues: CAWSLRGRWAEAFF. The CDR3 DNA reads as TGTGCCTGGAGTCTCAGGGGGCGGTGGGCTGAAGCTTTCTTT.

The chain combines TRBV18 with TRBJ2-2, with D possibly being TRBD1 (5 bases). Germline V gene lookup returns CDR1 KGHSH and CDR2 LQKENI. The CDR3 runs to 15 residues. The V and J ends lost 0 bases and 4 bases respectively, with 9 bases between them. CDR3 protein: CASSPPGLRTGELFF. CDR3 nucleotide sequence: TGTGCCAGCTCACCACCGGGGCTGCGCACCGGGGAGCTGTTTTTT.

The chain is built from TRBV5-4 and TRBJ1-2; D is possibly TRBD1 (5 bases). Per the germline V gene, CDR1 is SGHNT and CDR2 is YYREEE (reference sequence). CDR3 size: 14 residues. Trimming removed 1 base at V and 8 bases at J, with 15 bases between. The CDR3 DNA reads TGTGCCAGCAGCTTGACGGGGGGTCCTCAGGGCTACACCTTC. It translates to CASSLTGGPQGYTF.

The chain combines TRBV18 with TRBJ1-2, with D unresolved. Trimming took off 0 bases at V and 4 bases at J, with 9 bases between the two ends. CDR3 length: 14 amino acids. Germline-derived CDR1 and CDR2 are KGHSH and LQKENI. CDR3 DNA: TGTGCCAGCTCACCACCGTCACAGTTCTATGGCTACACCTTC. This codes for CASSPPSQFYGYTF.

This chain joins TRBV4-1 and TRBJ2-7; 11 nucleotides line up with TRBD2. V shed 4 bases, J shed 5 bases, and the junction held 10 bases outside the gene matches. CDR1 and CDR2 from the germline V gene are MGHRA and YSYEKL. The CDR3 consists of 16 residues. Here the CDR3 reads CASSLGTSGRRDEQYF. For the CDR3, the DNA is TGCGCCAGCAGCCTCGGGACTAGCGGTCGGCGGGACGAGCAGTACTTC.

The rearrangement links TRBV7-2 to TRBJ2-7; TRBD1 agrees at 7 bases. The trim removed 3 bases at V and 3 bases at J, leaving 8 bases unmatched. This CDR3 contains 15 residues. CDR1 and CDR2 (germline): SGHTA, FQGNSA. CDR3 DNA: TGTGCCAGCAGCTTGGGGACAGCTACGTACTACGAGCAGTACTTC. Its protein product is CASSLGTATYYEQYF.

The DNA for the CDR3 is TGCGCCAGCAGCCCCCTGGGGGGGAGGGACACTGAAGCTTTCTTT. Its protein is CASSPLGGRDTEAFF. J is TRBJ1-1 and V is TRBV4-1, with D perhaps TRBD1 (5 bases). CDR1 is MGHRA, CDR2 YSYEKL, per germline. V lost 4 bases to trimming and J lost 3 bases, with 15 bases between them. This CDR3 spans 15 amino acids.

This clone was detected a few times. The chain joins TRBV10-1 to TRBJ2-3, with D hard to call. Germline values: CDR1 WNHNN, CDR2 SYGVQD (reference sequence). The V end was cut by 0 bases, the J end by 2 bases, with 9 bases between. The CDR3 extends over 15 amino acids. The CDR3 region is CASSESRQPTDTQYF. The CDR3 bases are TGCGCCAGCAGTGAGTCGAGGCAACCCACAGATACGCAGTATTTT.

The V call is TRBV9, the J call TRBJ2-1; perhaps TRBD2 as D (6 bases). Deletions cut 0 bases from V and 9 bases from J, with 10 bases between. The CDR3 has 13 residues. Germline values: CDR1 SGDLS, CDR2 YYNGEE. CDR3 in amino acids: CASSVVGGTEQFF. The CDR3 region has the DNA TGTGCCAGCAGCGTAGTAGGAGGGACTGAGCAGTTCTTC.

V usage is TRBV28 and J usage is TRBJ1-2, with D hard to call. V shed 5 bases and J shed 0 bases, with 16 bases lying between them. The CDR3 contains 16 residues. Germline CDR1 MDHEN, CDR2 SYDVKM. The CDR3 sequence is CASSTPGEGANYGYTF. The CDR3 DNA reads TGTGCCAGCAGTACCCCGGGAGAGGGCGCTAACTATGGCTACACCTTC.

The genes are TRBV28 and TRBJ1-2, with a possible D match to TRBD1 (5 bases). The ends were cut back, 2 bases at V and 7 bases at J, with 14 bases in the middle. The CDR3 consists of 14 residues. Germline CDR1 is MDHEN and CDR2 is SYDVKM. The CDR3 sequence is CASSLVQGGGGYTF. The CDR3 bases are TGTGCCAGCAGTTTAGTCCAGGGCGGGGGTGGCTACACCTTC.

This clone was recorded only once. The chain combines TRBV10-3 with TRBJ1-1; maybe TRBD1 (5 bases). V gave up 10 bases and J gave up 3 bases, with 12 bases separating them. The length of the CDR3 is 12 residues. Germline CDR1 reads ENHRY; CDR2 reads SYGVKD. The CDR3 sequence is CATTTGDTEAFF. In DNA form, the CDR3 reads TGTGCCACCACTACGGGGGACACTGAAGCTTTCTTT.

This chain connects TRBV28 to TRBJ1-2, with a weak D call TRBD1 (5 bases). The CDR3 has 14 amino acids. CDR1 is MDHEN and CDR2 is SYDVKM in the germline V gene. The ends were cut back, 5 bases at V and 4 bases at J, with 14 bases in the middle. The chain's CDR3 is CASSVITGSYGYTF. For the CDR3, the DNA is TGTGCCAGCAGTGTAATTACAGGTTCCTATGGCTACACCTTC.

For the CDR3, the DNA is TGTGCCAGCAGTCGACAGAGTCCTAGCACAGATACGCAGTATTTT. As protein: CASSRQSPSTDTQYF. This chain links TRBV6-5 with TRBJ2-3, with D maybe TRBD1 (5 bases). The V gene lost 5 bases and the J gene lost 0 bases, with 12 bases spanning the gap. This CDR3 has 15 amino acids. The germline gives CDR1 MNHEY, CDR2 SVGAGI.

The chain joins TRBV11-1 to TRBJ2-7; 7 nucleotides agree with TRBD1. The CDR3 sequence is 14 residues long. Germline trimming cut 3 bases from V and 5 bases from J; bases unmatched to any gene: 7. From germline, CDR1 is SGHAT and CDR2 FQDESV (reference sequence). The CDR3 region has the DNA TGTGCCAGCAGCTTCCTGGACAGGCGCCACGAGCAGTACTTC. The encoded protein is CASSFLDRRHEQYF.

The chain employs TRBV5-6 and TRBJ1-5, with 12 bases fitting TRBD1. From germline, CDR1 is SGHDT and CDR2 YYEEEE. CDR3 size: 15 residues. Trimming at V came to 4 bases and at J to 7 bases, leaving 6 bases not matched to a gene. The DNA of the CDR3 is TGTGCCAGCAGCCGGGACAGGGGGCAACTCCAGCCCCAGCATTTT. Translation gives CASSRDRGQLQPQHF.

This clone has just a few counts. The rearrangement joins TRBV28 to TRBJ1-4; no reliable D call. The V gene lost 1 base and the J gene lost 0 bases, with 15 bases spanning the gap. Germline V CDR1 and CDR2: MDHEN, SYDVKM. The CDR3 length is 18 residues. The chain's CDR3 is CASSLLYSRPSTNEKLFF. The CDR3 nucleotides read TGTGCCAGCAGTTTATTGTATAGTCGCCCCTCAACTAATGAAAAACTGTTTTTT. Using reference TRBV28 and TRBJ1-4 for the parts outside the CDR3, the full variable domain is DVKVTQSSRYLVKRTGEKVFLECVQDMDHENMFWYRQDPGLGLRLIYFSYDVKMKEKGDIPEGYSVSREKKERFSLILESASTNQTSMYLCASSLLYSRPSTNEKLFFGSGTQLSVL.

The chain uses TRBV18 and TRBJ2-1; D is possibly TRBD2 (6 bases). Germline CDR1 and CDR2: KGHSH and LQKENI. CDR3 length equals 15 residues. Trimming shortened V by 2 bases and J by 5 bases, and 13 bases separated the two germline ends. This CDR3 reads CASSPVGSVNNEQFF. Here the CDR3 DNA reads TGTGCCAGCTCACCAGTCGGGAGCGTCAACAATGAGCAGTTCTTC.

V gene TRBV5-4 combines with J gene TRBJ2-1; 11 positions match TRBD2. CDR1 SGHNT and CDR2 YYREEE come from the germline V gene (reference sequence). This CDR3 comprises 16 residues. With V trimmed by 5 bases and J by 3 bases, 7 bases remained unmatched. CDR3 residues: CASSPGLAALYNEQFF. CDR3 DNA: TGTGCCAGCAGTCCGGGACTAGCGGCACTCTACAATGAGCAGTTCTTC. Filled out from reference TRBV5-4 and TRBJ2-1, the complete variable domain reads ETGVTQSPTHLIKTRGQQVTLRCSSQSGHNTVSWYQQALGQGPQFIFQYYREEENGRGNFPPRFSGLQFPNYSSELNVNALELDDSALYLCASSPGLAALYNEQFFGPGTRLTVL.

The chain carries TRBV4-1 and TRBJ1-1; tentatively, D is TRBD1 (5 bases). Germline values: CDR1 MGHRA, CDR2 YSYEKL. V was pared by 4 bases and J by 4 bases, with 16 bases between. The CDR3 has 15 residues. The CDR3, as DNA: TGCGCCAGCAGCCCCCGGGGGACCATGGGCACTGAAGCTTTCTTT. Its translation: CASSPRGTMGTEAFF.

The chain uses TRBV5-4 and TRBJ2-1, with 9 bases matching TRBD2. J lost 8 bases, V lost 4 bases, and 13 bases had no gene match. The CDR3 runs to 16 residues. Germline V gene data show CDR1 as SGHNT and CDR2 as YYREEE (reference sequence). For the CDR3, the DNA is TGTGCCAGCAGCCCCGGGAAAAGTAGCGGGAGAGATGAGCAGTTCTTC. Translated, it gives CASSPGKSSGRDEQFF.

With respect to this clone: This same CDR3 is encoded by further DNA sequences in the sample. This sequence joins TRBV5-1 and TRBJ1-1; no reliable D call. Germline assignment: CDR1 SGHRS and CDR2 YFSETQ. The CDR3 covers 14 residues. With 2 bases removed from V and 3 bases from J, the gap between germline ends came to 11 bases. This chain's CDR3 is CASSFTGGDTEAFF. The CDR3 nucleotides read TGCGCCAGCAGCTTCACGGGAGGCGACACTGAAGCTTTCTTT.

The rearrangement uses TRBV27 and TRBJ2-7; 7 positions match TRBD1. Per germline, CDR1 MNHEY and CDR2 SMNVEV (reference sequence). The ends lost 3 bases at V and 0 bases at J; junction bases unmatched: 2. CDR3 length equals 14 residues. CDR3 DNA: TGTGCCAGCAGTTTCGACAGGGTCTCCTACGAGCAGTACTTC. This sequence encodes CASSFDRVSYEQYF.

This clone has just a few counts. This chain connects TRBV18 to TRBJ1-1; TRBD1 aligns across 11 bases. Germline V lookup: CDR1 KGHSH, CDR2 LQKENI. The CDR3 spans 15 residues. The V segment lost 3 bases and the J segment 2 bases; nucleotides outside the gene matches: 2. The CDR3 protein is CASSPGTGGNTEAFF. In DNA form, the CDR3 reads TGTGCCAGCTCACCCGGGACAGGGGGAAACACTGAAGCTTTCTTT.

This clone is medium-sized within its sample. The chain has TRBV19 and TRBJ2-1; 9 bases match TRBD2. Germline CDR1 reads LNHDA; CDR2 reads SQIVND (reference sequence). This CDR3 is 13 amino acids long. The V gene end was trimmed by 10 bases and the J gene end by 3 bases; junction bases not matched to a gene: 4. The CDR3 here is CATGTSLYNEQFF. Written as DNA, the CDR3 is TGTGCCACCGGGACTAGCCTCTACAATGAGCAGTTCTTC. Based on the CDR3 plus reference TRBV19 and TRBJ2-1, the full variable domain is DGGITQSPKYLFRKEGQNVTLSCEQNLNHDAMYWYRQDPGQGLRLIYYSQIVNDFQKGDIAEGYSVSREKKESFPLTVTSAQKNPTAFYLCATGTSLYNEQFFGPGTRLTVL.

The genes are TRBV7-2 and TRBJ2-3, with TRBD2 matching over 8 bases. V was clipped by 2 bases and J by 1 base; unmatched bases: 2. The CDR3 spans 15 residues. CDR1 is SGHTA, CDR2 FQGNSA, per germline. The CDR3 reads CASSLPLAGTDTQYF. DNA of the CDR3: TGTGCCAGCAGCTTACCACTAGCGGGCACAGATACGCAGTATTTT.

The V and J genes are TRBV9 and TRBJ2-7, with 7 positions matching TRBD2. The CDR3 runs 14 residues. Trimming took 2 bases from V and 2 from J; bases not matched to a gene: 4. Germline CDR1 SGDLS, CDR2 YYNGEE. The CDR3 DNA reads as TGTGCCAGCAGCGTCGGGACTACCCCCTACGAGCAGTACTTC. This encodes CASSVGTTPYEQYF.